Sequencing of this TCR beta chain was carried out in a study of blood T cell repertoires in COVID-19. As for the study in general: Samples came from the United States, Italy and Spain, spanning acute and convalescent COVID-19.

From germline, CDR1 is MGHDK and CDR2 SYGVNS. The V end lost 0 bases, the J end lost 2 bases, and 7 bases lay between the germline ends. The CDR3 has 15 residues. The authors' processing: Cell counts per sample came from amplifying reference gene primers. Sequencing was performed with immunoSEQ multiplex PCR; in TCRdb, only in-frame clones are kept and a portion is missing. V, J and clone size derive from that table, while D and trimming were established from the DNA sequence. The top ten clones hold about 5.9% of a sample with more than 200,000 clones, approximately 88% of them seen once. This clone appeared once.

The chain joins TRBV25-1 to TRBJ1-4; D not resolved. Sequencing was done on a sample of peripheral blood. The clonotype was recovered from a woman in her twenties or thirties with COVID-19, enrolled during active disease. CDR3: CASSEYAETNEKLFF. The CDR3 DNA reads TGTGCCAGCAGTGAATATGCGGAGACTAATGAAAAACTGTTTTTT.